The present T cell receptor delta chain was sequenced within a study of γδ T cells in repeated Plasmodium falciparum infection (dated by TCRdb to 2020 to 2022). Concerning the study at large: Malian children exposed to intense seasonal malaria transmission were enrolled in the natural-infection arm and compared with Australian children matched for age and gender. The study examined how repeated Plasmodium falciparum infection shapes the human gammadelta T cell repertoire, using natural infection in Mali and controlled human malaria infection. Four to six malaria-naive U.S. adults underwent four controlled human malaria infections by bites from P. falciparum NF54-infected Anopheles stephensi mosquitoes over roughly 580 days. The gammadelta TCR repertoires from Mali were analysed in two ways: cross-sectionally during periods with no transmission, and longitudinally across episodes of acute febrile malaria. Samples from controlled-infection subjects were taken at baseline, just before selected infections, and 21 days after each infection.

After removal of 0 bases from V and 0 bases from J, the junction retains 10 bases not matched to a gene. The CDR1 and CDR2 encoded by the germline V gene are GEAIGNYY and EKD. The CDR3 sequence holds 21 residues, the cysteine and phenylalanine included. Of all the DNA, just the CDR3 is kept, 63 bases in frame from base 1. For bulk TCR repertoire analysis, Vgamma9/Vdelta2+ and Vdelta2-negative gammadelta T cell populations were flow-sorted out of peripheral blood mononuclear cells. This clone occurred many times. Its recognized antigen is unknown. Base qualities are not provided; no much larger clone lies one nucleotide away. The protocol used for the library was multiplex PCR. Instrument on record: Illumina MiSeq. Both TCR gamma (TRG) and TCR delta (TRD) chains were sequenced from each sorted gammadelta T cell sample. The authors processed their data as follows. The repertoire analyses drew on clonotype tree plots, the accumulated frequency of the top 20 clonotypes, and diversity index (DI) and D75 metrics. In TCRdb, clones were called once more from the public reads by CATT, and rows of identical DNA were later combined. TCRdb's processing, not the authors' own work, is the source of the V and J calls. The sample yields tens of thousands of delta-chain clones; 0.85% to 1% were counted once. The ten biggest clones cover 9% to 10% of the sample.

The study at large found these results: A highly stable polyclonal repertoire over time and infection, with many inter-individual overlapping TCRgamma sequences, was shown by Vgamma9/Vdelta2+ TCR repertoires. Waves of new clonotype selection in Vdelta2-negative, largely Vdelta1+, gammadelta TCR repertoires appeared to be driven by repeated controlled infections. Compared with Australian children, Malian children appeared to have Vdelta2-negative gammadelta TCR repertoires that were more clonally expanded, less diverse and less shared. Because the controlled-infection cohort was small, analysis of inter-individual variability in gammadelta T cell responses was limited. Generalizability was limited because the Malian cohort came from a small rural village made up predominantly of one ethnic group.

This receptor was identified in a pool of human donors (malaria-infected and uninfected, not separated). Rearrangement joined TRDV2 to TRDJ3, and 10 junction bases match TRDD3. TCRdb supplies no J gene; here it was assigned by aligning the nucleotide sequence to germline. The sample was gamma-delta T cells from blood. The CDR3 corresponds to CACDTLTSTGGSSWDTRQMFF. The sequence in DNA is TGTGCCTGTGACACCCTAACCAGTACTGGGGGATCCTCCTGGGACACCCGACAGATGTTTTTC.